These T cell receptor beta chains were read from a single sample in a study of T cells after yellow fever vaccination. TCRdb redid the calling of the 5' RACE reads with MiXCR, one entry per CDR3 protein. In the table there are some 340,000 distinct CDR3 sequences, roughly 10% of which are singletons. The starting material was CD4+ T cells sorted from PBMCs, obtained 45 days after the yellow fever booster vaccination. The receptors come from a man between 18 and 35 years old who received the YFV17D yellow fever vaccine. The CDR3 runs from the conserved cysteine through the conserved F or W. Fields, in order: CDR3 DNA, CDR3 protein, clone size, J gene, V gene, D gene, CDR3 length. D genes are given only for firm matches. The size entry is marked missing in some rows and otherwise reads once, few, many or a size class.

CDR3 DNA: TGTGCCAGCAGCCAACGAGGTGGGGGTCGAATTTACAATGAGCAGTTCTTC
CDR3 protein: CASSQRGGGRIYNEQFF
clone size: many
J gene: TRBJ2-1
V gene: TRBV3-1
D gene: .
CDR3 length: 17

CDR3 DNA: TGCGCCAGCAGCCTAGGGACAGGGGCCAGGGATCAGCCCCAGCATTTT
CDR3 protein: CASSLGTGARDQPQHF
clone size: .
J gene: TRBJ1-5
V gene: TRBV5-1
D gene: TRBD1
CDR3 length: 16

CDR3 DNA: TGTGCCAGCAGTTCGGGACAGACCTACAATGAGCAGTTCTTC
CDR3 protein: CASSSGQTYNEQFF
clone size: few
J gene: TRBJ2-1
V gene: TRBV28
D gene: TRBD1
CDR3 length: 14

CDR3 DNA: TGCGCCAGCAGCCAAGATTACGTAACAGGGTCTGGGGCCAACGTCCTGACTTTC
CDR3 protein: CASSQDYVTGSGANVLTF
clone size: .
J gene: TRBJ2-6
V gene: TRBV4-3
D gene: .
CDR3 length: 18

CDR3 DNA: TGTGCCAGCAGTCCGCTAGCGGGGGCATCTCCAGATACGCAGTATTTT
CDR3 protein: CASSPLAGASPDTQYF
clone size: few
J gene: TRBJ2-3
V gene: TRBV5-6
D gene: TRBD2
CDR3 length: 16

CDR3 DNA: TGTGCCTGGGGGTCTATAGCGGGGTTAGGGGATACGCAGTATTTT
CDR3 protein: CAWGSIAGLGDTQYF
clone size: few
J gene: TRBJ2-3
V gene: TRBV30
D gene: TRBD2
CDR3 length: 15

CDR3 DNA: TGCAGTGCCGTACCTCAAAGACCGAAGGACCACCCGGGACTATCAGATACGCAGTATTTT
CDR3 protein: CSAVPQRPKDHPGLSDTQYF
clone size: .
J gene: TRBJ2-3
V gene: TRBV20-1
D gene: TRBD2
CDR3 length: 20

CDR3 DNA: TGTGCCAGCAGCCCCCCAGGGGGCCACTATGGCTACACCTTC
CDR3 protein: CASSPPGGHYGYTF
clone size: .
J gene: TRBJ1-2
V gene: TRBV9
D gene: TRBD1
CDR3 length: 14

CDR3 DNA: TGTGCCAGCAGCTTCGGACAGGGAGCCGGCCAGCCCCAGCATTTT
CDR3 protein: CASSFGQGAGQPQHF
clone size: .
J gene: TRBJ1-5
V gene: TRBV7-2
D gene: TRBD1
CDR3 length: 15

CDR3 DNA: TGCGCCAGCAGCCACGCCCCTACTGCCAATCAGCCCCAGCATTTT
CDR3 protein: CASSHAPTANQPQHF
clone size: .
J gene: TRBJ1-5
V gene: TRBV4-1
D gene: .
CDR3 length: 15

CDR3 DNA: TGTGCCAGCAGTTATTGGTCCCCGGGGGTGACAGATACGCAGTATTTT
CDR3 protein: CASSYWSPGVTDTQYF
clone size: .
J gene: TRBJ2-3
V gene: TRBV6-2/TRBV6-3
D gene: .
CDR3 length: 16

CDR3 DNA: TGCGCCAGCAGGAGTACAGGGGTCTACGAGCAGTACTTC
CDR3 protein: CASRSTGVYEQYF
clone size: few
J gene: TRBJ2-7
V gene: TRBV10-2
D gene: TRBD1
CDR3 length: 13

CDR3 DNA: TGTGCCAGCAGGAAGGCGATCTCCTACGAGCAGTACTTC
CDR3 protein: CASRKAISYEQYF
clone size: .
J gene: TRBJ2-7
V gene: TRBV28
D gene: .
CDR3 length: 13

CDR3 DNA: TGCGCCAGCAGCCAAGAGGGTCGGGGGTTCGGCAATGAGCAGTTCTTC
CDR3 protein: CASSQEGRGFGNEQFF
clone size: .
J gene: TRBJ2-1
V gene: TRBV4-1
D gene: .
CDR3 length: 16

CDR3 DNA: TGTGCCAGCAGAGGACGGGACAATCAGCCCCAGCATTTT
CDR3 protein: CASRGRDNQPQHF
clone size: .
J gene: TRBJ1-5
V gene: TRBV6-5
D gene: .
CDR3 length: 13

CDR3 DNA: TGTGCCAGCAGTTACGTGGACAGGTTTAACTATGGCTACACCTTC
CDR3 protein: CASSYVDRFNYGYTF
clone size: .
J gene: TRBJ1-2
V gene: TRBV6-2/TRBV6-3
D gene: TRBD1
CDR3 length: 15